Described below is a single TCR beta chain sequence and its context. Antigen: not known. TCRdb keeps only in-frame clones here, not all; method: immunoSEQ multiplex PCR. Of over 110,000 clones listed, 85% to 90% are singletons. This sample was taken from a study of T cell responses to AZD1222 COVID-19 vaccine. Findings and caveats of the study: Nearly half of the spike-specific TCRs reportedly recognize variant regions that carry no mutations. Seropositive at baseline were only five or six AZD1222 recipients. An increase in Spike-specific TCR breadth and depth was observed after two AZD1222 doses.

The CDR3 has 15 residues. CDR1 is LNHDA and CDR2 is SQIVND in the germline V gene (reference sequence). Trimming cost V 1 base and J 4 bases, with 8 bases left between them. The chain couples TRBV19 to TRBJ2-6, with D unresolved. The receptor was isolated from an adult in good health. Material: peripheral blood, obtained on day 0 of AZD1222 vaccination. CDR3 protein: CASSIGVRGANVLTF. The CDR3, as DNA: TGTGCCAGTAGTATAGGGGTACGAGGGGCCAACGTCCTGACTTTC.